Included here is one T cell receptor (beta chain) sequence, with context. The antigen is not known. The sample originates from a study of cytomegalovirus exposure and HLA in healthy donors. Study-wide results and limits: Most of the TCR beta V segments (in an earlier analysis) were productive either about 87% or about 30% of the time. Testing in vitro showed a few CMV-associated chains specific for CMV antigens.

With V trimmed by 6 bases and J by 1 base, 6 bases remained unmatched. CDR1 is ENHRY and CDR2 is SYGVKD in the germline V gene. CDR3 length: 14 residues. PCR primers comprised 60 Vbeta and 13 Jbeta primers. TCRdb's copy holds only in-frame clones and misses some; the assay was immunoSEQ multiplex PCR. This sample has 120,000 to 150,000 clones, with 80% found just once. The clonotype originates from a man between 40 and 49 years old in good health and CMV-seropositive. The specimen sequenced was PBMCs. V is TRBV10-3 and J is TRBJ2-7; TRBD2 matches 7 bases. CDR3 nucleotide sequence: TGTGCCATCAGCACTAGCGACAGTTCCTACGAGCAGTACTTC. Translating gives CAISTSDSSYEQYF.